This T cell receptor beta chain was recorded in a study of cytomegalovirus exposure and HLA in healthy donors. Study-wide points: Most of the TCR beta V segments (in an earlier analysis) were productive either about 87% or about 30% of the time.

This clone was recorded a few times. What it binds is unknown. The primer mix had 60 Vbeta and 13 Jbeta primers. TCRdb keeps only in-frame clones here, not all; method: immunoSEQ multiplex PCR. Among about 150,000 clones, nearly 80% were seen once, and the ten largest hold 10% to 15%. The CDR3 covers 14 residues. Germline CDR1 reads SGHTS; CDR2 reads YDEGEE. J gave up 4 bases and V 6 bases, and 10 bases lay outside the gene matches. The J gene is TRBJ2-7, the V gene TRBV5-8; 7 positions agree with TRBD2. The sequenced sample was PBMCs. The source of this sequence is a man aged 25-45 years in good health and CMV-seropositive. This chain's CDR3 is CASTSGLGKYEQYF. CDR3 sequence (DNA): TGTGCCAGCACTTCAGGACTAGGGAAATACGAGCAGTACTTC.